Below are 17 T cell receptor beta chains sequenced from a single sample in a study of cytomegalovirus exposure and HLA in healthy donors. The PCR ran on 60 Vbeta and 13 Jbeta primers. Using immunoSEQ multiplex PCR, the repertoire was profiled, and TCRdb retains in-frame clones only, with some absent. The profile shows under 250,000 clones, 78% of them singletons. The sample was PBMCs. The receptors come from a boy between 5 and 17 years old in good health and CMV-seronegative.

This clone was seen just once. The chain combines TRBV7-7 with TRBJ2-6; D ambiguous. Looked up from germline, CDR1 is SSHAT and CDR2 is FNYEAQ (reference sequence). With 5 bases removed from V and 0 bases from J, the gap between germline ends came to 5 bases. The CDR3 is 14 amino acids. CDR3 bases: TGTGCCAGCAGCCCGAGCTCTGGGGCCAACGTCCTGACTTTC. Translation gives CASSPSSGANVLTF.

CDR3 in amino acids: CASSEGGQGREKLFF. CDR3 sequence (DNA): TGTGCCAGCAGTGAAGGGGGACAAGGGAGAGAAAAACTGTTTTTT. The chain employs TRBV6-1 and TRBJ1-4; possible D gene TRBD1, 6 bases. Germline assignment: CDR1 MNHNS and CDR2 SASEGT. V was cut by 1 base and J by 8 bases, with 14 bases left in between. The CDR3 is made up of 15 amino acids.

The chain combines TRBV25-1 with TRBJ2-5; 7 bases map to TRBD1. The J call is in doubt because the DNA end fits TRBJ2-7 better. The CDR3 consists of 14 residues. CDR1 and CDR2 from the germline V gene are MGHDK and SYGVNS. DNA for the CDR3: TGTGCCAGCAGTGAATGGGAGACAGGGCCCGAGCAGTACTTC. It yields the protein CASSEWETGPEQYF.

The V call is TRBV5-5, the J call TRBJ2-2, with 9 nucleotides matching TRBD1. The V gene's germline CDR1 is SGHKS and CDR2 YYEKEE (reference sequence). Trimming cost V 5 bases and J 0 bases; bases outside gene matches: 2. This CDR3 has 15 amino acids. The CDR3 here is CASRGTGTNTGELFF. As DNA, the CDR3 is TGTGCCAGCAGGGGGACAGGGACGAACACCGGGGAGCTGTTTTTT.

The rearrangement uses TRBV6-9 and TRBJ2-1; 8 bases align to TRBD1. V shed 0 bases and J 6 bases; nucleotides not matched to a gene: 4. Germline lookup yields CDR1 MNHGY and CDR2 SVAAGI. The CDR3 totals 15 residues. The CDR3 nucleotides are TGTGCCAGCAGTTATTCCGGACAGGGTTTCAATGAGCAGTTCTTC. It specifies CASSYSGQGFNEQFF.

The chain employs TRBV7-8 and TRBJ1-2, with a weak D call TRBD1 (5 bases). V lost 3 bases to trimming and J lost 8 bases, with 19 bases between them. CDR3 length: 15 residues. Germline V CDR1 and CDR2: SGHVS, FQNEAQ. The CDR3 loop is CASSLRDSAPVGYTF. The DNA of the CDR3 is TGTGCCAGCAGCTTGCGGGACTCCGCCCCGGTGGGCTACACCTTC.

The V call is TRBV10-3, the J call TRBJ1-3, with D hard to call. The V and J ends lost 6 bases and 0 bases respectively, with 12 bases between them. Germline CDR1 is ENHRY and CDR2 is SYGVKD. This CDR3 is built from 15 residues. The chain's CDR3 is CAISNGESSGNTIYF. The CDR3 coding sequence is TGTGCCATCAGCAACGGGGAGAGCTCTGGAAACACCATATATTTT.

CDR3 coding DNA: TGTGCCTGGAGATACACACGTGAAGCTTTCTTT. Encoded protein: CAWRYTREAFF. The gene calls are TRBV30 and TRBJ1-1; no firm D call. V was clipped by 3 bases and J by 7 bases, with 9 bases between them. CDR1 is GTSNPN and CDR2 is SVGIG in the germline V gene (reference sequence). The CDR3 contains 11 residues.

This chain joins TRBV7-8 and TRBJ1-6; maybe TRBD1 (5 bases). CDR1 and CDR2 from the germline V gene are SGHVS and FQNEAQ. Trimming removed 5 bases from V and 8 bases from J, with 7 bases in between. This CDR3 has 12 amino acids. The CDR3 coding sequence is TGTGCCAGCAGCCGGGGGGATTCACCCCTCCACTTT. Its protein is CASSRGDSPLHF.

The chain combines TRBV6-5 with TRBJ1-6; a weak D match, TRBD1 (6 bases). The germline CDR1 and CDR2 sequences are MNHEY and SVGAGI. The CDR3 has 13 residues. Trimming left V 6 bases short and J 9 bases short, with 12 bases between. The CDR3 DNA is TGTGCCAGCAGGGACAGTGGGGGTTCACCCCTCCACTTT. This codes for CASRDSGGSPLHF.

The sample holds one count of this clone. The chain uses TRBV27 and TRBJ2-7; D not resolved. Germline values: CDR1 MNHEY, CDR2 SMNVEV (reference sequence). V was pared by 6 bases and J by 2 bases, with 11 bases between. The CDR3 loop spans 13 amino acids. CDR3 coding DNA: TGTGCCAGCAGGCGACACACAGCCTACGAGCAGTACTTC. Translated: CASRRHTAYEQYF.

The V gene is TRBV10-1, the J gene TRBJ1-5; D ambiguous. The CDR3 runs to 14 residues. V was clipped by 4 bases and J by 7 bases, with 14 bases between them. Germline CDR1 WNHNN, CDR2 SYGVQD (reference sequence). The CDR3 DNA follows: TGCGCCAGCAGTGGAGGGTCGCGGGAACAGCCCCAGCATTTT. Amino acid sequence: CASSGGSREQPQHF.

In its sample, this clone was seen a few times. The chain links TRBV29-1 to TRBJ2-7; maybe TRBD1 (5 bases). V lost 6 bases and J 5 bases, leaving 23 bases between the germline ends. This CDR3 has 15 amino acids. In germline, CDR1 is SQVTM, CDR2 ANQGSEA. CDR3 sequence reads: CSVPEQGRNANEQYF. CDR3 sequence (DNA): TGCAGCGTCCCCGAGCAGGGTCGCAATGCCAACGAGCAGTACTTC.

The gene calls are TRBV6-6 and TRBJ2-7; 7 nucleotides align to TRBD2. Germline CDR1 MNHNY, CDR2 SVGAGI (reference sequence). There are 15 residues in the CDR3. J was trimmed by 1 base and V by 2 bases; bases with no gene match: 5. The CDR3 is CASSYGREGSYEQYF. The DNA for the CDR3 is TGTGCCAGCAGTTACGGGAGGGAGGGATCCTACGAGCAGTACTTC.

The chain recombines TRBV11-2 with TRBJ2-1, with D possibly being TRBD2 (7 bases). CDR1 SGHAT and CDR2 FQNNGV come from the germline V gene. The ends were cut back, 3 bases at V and 10 bases at J, with 10 bases in the middle. The CDR3 totals 12 residues. This chain's CDR3 is CASSFWGGEQFF. The CDR3 coding sequence is TGTGCCAGCAGCTTTTGGGGGGGCGAGCAGTTCTTC.

The count of this clone is one. The rearrangement links TRBV19 to TRBJ1-3; D is unresolved. Looked up from germline, CDR1 is LNHDA and CDR2 is SQIVND (reference sequence). CDR3 length: 15 residues. V gave up 5 bases and J gave up 1 base, with 12 bases separating them. The CDR3 region is CASSAHPGSGNTIYF. The CDR3 nucleotides read TGTGCCAGTAGTGCCCACCCGGGGTCTGGAAACACCATATATTTT.

J is TRBJ1-2 and V is TRBV11-1, with 9 nucleotides matching TRBD1. There are 15 residues in the CDR3. Losses at the gene ends were 4 bases for V and 2 bases for J; bases not matched to a gene: 5. Germline loops: CDR1 SGHAT, CDR2 FQDESV (reference sequence). In DNA form, the CDR3 reads TGTGCCAGCAGCTCCAGGGACAGGGAAAACTATGGCTACACCTTC. It translates to CASSSRDRENYGYTF.